This is a list of T cell receptor beta chains from one sample in a study of cytomegalovirus exposure and HLA in healthy donors. TCRdb keeps only in-frame clones here, not all; method: immunoSEQ multiplex PCR. The data contain about 110,000 clones, more than 70% of them singletons. The sequencing sample was made of PBMCs. These receptors originate from a man aged 18 to 30 in good health and CMV-seronegative. Both conserved end residues are part of each CDR3. A D gene is named only where the DNA matches it firmly. Expanded clones are given a class, and other clones once, few, many or no size at all.

TRBV11-3,TRBJ2-1,NA,NA,12,CASSSGAREQFF,TGTGCCAGCAGCTCTGGGGCCAGGGAGCAGTTCTTC
TRBV4-3,TRBJ2-1,NA,NA,15,CASSQDGQGDNEQFF,TGCGCCAGCAGCCAAGATGGGCAGGGTGACAATGAGCAGTTCTTC
TRBV6-5,TRBJ2-5,NA,TRBD2,16,CASSYRAGGRQETQYF,TGTGCCAGCAGTTACCGGGCGGGGGGGAGGCAAGAGACCCAGTACTTC
TRBV19,TRBJ1-5,NA,TRBD1,17,CASRPRDRGRSNQPQHF,TGTGCCAGTAGGCCCCGGGACAGGGGGAGGAGTAATCAGCCCCAGCATTTT
TRBV10-3,TRBJ2-6,NA,NA,13,CAISGAGANVLTF,TGTGCCATCTCGGGGGCTGGGGCCAACGTCCTGACTTTC
TRBV25-1,TRBJ2-7,NA,TRBD1,16,CASSEYTQGTTYEQYF,TGTGCCAGCAGTGAATATACACAGGGGACAACCTACGAGCAGTACTTC
TRBV7-8,TRBJ2-5,NA,TRBD2,13,CASSVGGGETQYF,TGTGCCAGCAGCGTCGGGGGGGGTGAGACCCAGTACTTC
TRBV6-5,TRBJ2-1,once,TRBD1,15,CASSKLGDRGGEQFF,TGTGCCAGTTCTAAACTGGGGGACAGGGGAGGTGAGCAGTTCTTC
TRBV28,TRBJ1-6,NA,TRBD1,15,CASSKQGASNSPLHF,TGTGCCAGCAGCAAACAGGGGGCTAGTAATTCACCCCTCCACTTT
TRBV14,TRBJ2-1,NA,TRBD2,15,CASSQVAGGGNEQFF,TGTGCCAGCAGCCAAGTCGCGGGGGGCGGCAATGAGCAGTTCTTC
TRBV2,TRBJ2-5,NA,TRBD1,15,CASREDRGGRETQYF,TGTGCCAGCAGAGAGGACAGGGGAGGAAGGGAGACCCAGTACTTC
TRBV7-2,TRBJ2-3,NA,NA,15,CASSLGRGVGDTQYF,TGTGCCAGCAGCTTAGGACGGGGTGTGGGAGATACGCAGTATTTT
TRBV29-1,TRBJ2-7,NA,NA,14,CSVEVGGPPYEQYF,TGCAGCGTTGAAGTGGGGGGGCCTCCCTACGAGCAGTACTTC
TRBV2,TRBJ1-6,once,NA,12,CASSQNNSPLHF,TGTGCCAGCAGCCAAAATAATTCACCCCTCCACTTT
TRBV4-2,TRBJ1-4,few,NA,17,CASSQETATATNEKLFF,TGTGCCAGCAGCCAAGAGACAGCAACTGCAACTAATGAAAAACTGTTTTTT
TRBV9,TRBJ2-7,NA,TRBD1,12,CASSGTGHEQYF,TGTGCCAGCAGCGGGACAGGGCACGAGCAGTACTTC
TRBV15,TRBJ1-5,once,TRBD1,16,CATSREDRASNQPQHF,TGTGCCACCAGCAGAGAGGACAGGGCTTCCAATCAGCCCCAGCATTTT
TRBV5-1,TRBJ2-5,few,TRBD2,15,CASSLSPSGWETQYF,TGCGCCAGCAGCTTGTCCCCTAGCGGGTGGGAGACCCAGTACTTC
TRBV5-6,TRBJ1-2,NA,NA,15,CASSRPGGSTSGYTF,TGTGCCAGCAGCCGGCCCGGGGGTAGTACATCTGGCTACACCTTC
TRBV6-5,TRBJ1-2,NA,NA,14,CASSYTETNYGYTF,TGTGCCAGCAGTTACACAGAAACTAACTATGGCTACACCTTC
TRBV5-6,TRBJ1-5,NA,NA,17,CASSLWGTQYSNQPQHF,TGTGCCAGCAGCTTGTGGGGGACACAGTATAGCAATCAGCCCCAGCATTTT
TRBV10-3,TRBJ2-5,NA,NA,13,CAIRPEAKETQYF,TGTGCCATCAGGCCGGAGGCTAAAGAGACCCAGTACTTC
TRBV19,TRBJ1-4,NA,NA,14,CASSNFLPNEKLFF,TGTGCCAGTAGTAACTTTCTGCCGAATGAAAAACTGTTTTTT
TRBV15,TRBJ2-5,few,NA,14,CATSRGGVGETQYF,TGTGCCACCAGCAGAGGGGGAGTGGGAGAGACCCAGTACTTC
TRBV4-1,TRBJ2-7,NA,NA,15,CASSLSGTKTYEQYF,TGCGCCAGCAGCCTGTCTGGGACAAAAACCTACGAGCAGTACTTC
TRBV25-1,TRBJ2-3,NA,NA,17,CASSASVGSPHTDTQYF,TGTGCCAGCAGTGCCTCCGTGGGCTCCCCTCACACAGATACGCAGTATTTT
TRBV14,TRBJ1-2,few,NA,12,CASSQDLSTYTF,TGTGCCAGCAGCCAAGATTTGTCCACTTACACCTTC
TRBV19,TRBJ2-1,NA,NA,13,CASTPDRVNEQFF,TGTGCCAGTACCCCGGACAGAGTCAATGAGCAGTTCTTC
TRBV10-3,TRBJ2-3,once,TRBD2,13,CAILAGDTDTQYF,TGTGCCATACTAGCGGGTGACACAGATACGCAGTATTTT
TRBV4-3,TRBJ2-5,once,TRBD1,15,CASSQATGGGETQYF,TGCGCCAGCAGCCAAGCAACAGGGGGCGGGGAGACCCAGTACTTC
TRBV9,TRBJ2-2,once,TRBD2,16,CASSSYLRGDTGELFF,TGTGCCAGCAGCAGCTACCTCCGGGGGGACACCGGGGAGCTGTTTTTT
TRBV5-4,TRBJ2-5,NA,NA,14,CASSDGQLQETQYF,TGTGCCAGCAGCGACGGACAGCTCCAAGAGACCCAGTACTTC
TRBV7-8,TRBJ1-3,NA,NA,15,CASSSAGSAGNTIYF,TGTGCCAGCAGCTCTGCGGGTTCCGCTGGAAACACCATATATTTT
TRBV28,TRBJ2-7,once,TRBD1,13,CASSWTGLYEQYF,TGTGCCAGCAGTTGGACAGGGCTCTACGAGCAGTACTTC
TRBV4-2,TRBJ2-2,few,TRBD1,17,CASSQEGTGGNTGELFF,TGTGCCAGCAGCCAAGAGGGGACAGGGGGTAACACCGGGGAGCTGTTTTTT
TRBV9,TRBJ2-1,NA,TRBD1,15,CASTLTGGLMDEQFF,TGTGCCAGCACCCTGACAGGGGGCTTGATGGATGAGCAGTTCTTC
TRBV9,TRBJ1-5,NA,NA,15,CASSVDQAPNQPQHF,TGTGCCAGCAGCGTCGATCAGGCTCCCAATCAGCCCCAGCATTTT
TRBV6-1,TRBJ2-1,few,NA,14,CASTEALRGNEQFF,TGTGCCAGCACCGAGGCATTGAGAGGCAATGAGCAGTTCTTC
TRBV7-2,TRBJ1-6,NA,NA,15,CASSSPWQGGSPLHF,TGTGCCAGCAGCTCCCCGTGGCAGGGAGGTTCACCCCTCCACTTT
TRBV15,TRBJ1-5,NA,NA,15,CATSRAGQYAQPQHF,TGTGCCACCAGCAGAGCGGGACAATATGCGCAGCCCCAGCATTTT
TRBV5-1,TRBJ2-1,few,NA,16,CASSFYRDSDGNEQFF,TGCGCCAGCAGCTTCTACCGGGACTCCGACGGGAATGAGCAGTTCTTC
TRBV5-4,TRBJ2-5,NA,TRBD2,16,CASSLGTSGGQETQYF,TGTGCCAGCAGCTTGGGGACTAGCGGGGGTCAAGAGACCCAGTACTTC
TRBV20-1,TRBJ1-1,once,TRBD1,11,CSADRVLEAFF,TGCAGTGCTGACAGGGTGTTAGAAGCTTTCTTT
TRBV6-5,TRBJ2-7,NA,TRBD1,14,CASSYLRQGYEQYF,TGTGCCAGCAGTTACCTCCGACAGGGCTACGAGCAGTACTTC
TRBV28,TRBJ1-2,NA,NA,15,CASSLWEEVGYGYTF,TGTGCCAGCAGTTTATGGGAGGAGGTCGGCTATGGCTACACCTTC
TRBV6-5,TRBJ2-3,once,TRBD2,14,CASSAPGGEATQYF,TGTGCCAGCAGCGCCCCGGGGGGAGAGGCTACGCAGTATTTT
TRBV15,TRBJ2-5,NA,NA,15,CATSPGRSTGETQYF,TGTGCCACCAGCCCTGGGAGATCGACGGGAGAGACCCAGTACTTC
TRBV7-9,TRBJ1-2,NA,NA,14,CASRRLGAYYGYTF,TGTGCCAGCAGGCGATTGGGGGCCTACTATGGCTACACCTTC
TRBV5-4,TRBJ2-6,NA,NA,17,CASSTRQESSGANVLTF,TGTGCCAGCAGCACTCGACAGGAGAGCTCTGGGGCCAACGTCCTGACTTTC
TRBV11-2,TRBJ2-7,once,NA,15,CASSFLPRITYEQYF,TGTGCCAGCAGCTTTCTACCGAGAATTACCTACGAGCAGTACTTC
TRBV19,TRBJ2-2,NA,NA,12,CASSRLAGELFF,TGTGCCAGTTCCAGACTAGCCGGGGAGCTGTTTTTT
TRBV14,TRBJ1-5,NA,NA,18,CASSRGSWARGWGQPQHF,TGTGCCAGCAGCCGGGGCAGCTGGGCGAGGGGGTGGGGACAGCCCCAGCATTTT
TRBV6-5,TRBJ2-7,NA,TRBD1,15,CASSPGQGRFYEQYF,TGTGCCAGCAGCCCGGGACAGGGACGCTTCTACGAGCAGTACTTC
TRBV2,TRBJ1-2,NA,NA,14,CASSESIRALGYTF,TGTGCCAGCAGTGAATCGATCAGGGCTTTGGGCTACACCTTC
TRBV7-8,TRBJ2-5,NA,NA,15,CASSSWLSLQETQYF,TGTGCCAGCAGCTCGTGGTTGAGTCTCCAAGAGACCCAGTACTTC
TRBV5-1,TRBJ2-1,few,NA,17,CASSFQGGLQIGNEQFF,TGCGCCAGCAGCTTCCAGGGGGGCCTCCAGATCGGCAATGAGCAGTTCTTC
TRBV5-5,TRBJ1-6,NA,TRBD1,15,CASSLVGQSNSPLHF,TGTGCCAGCAGCTTGGTGGGACAGTCCAATTCACCCCTCCACTTT
TRBV5-4,TRBJ2-1,NA,TRBD1,16,CASSLGGQGANNEQFF,TGTGCCAGCAGCTTGGGAGGACAGGGGGCCAACAATGAGCAGTTCTTC
TRBV6-1,TRBJ2-7,few,TRBD1,18,CASSATPPTGTGSYEQYF,TGTGCCAGCAGTGCTACCCCCCCGACCGGGACAGGGTCCTACGAGCAGTACTTC
TRBV7-8,TRBJ2-1,NA,TRBD2,17,CASSLGTGLAENNEQFF,TGTGCCAGCAGCTTAGGGACTGGACTAGCGGAGAACAATGAGCAGTTCTTC